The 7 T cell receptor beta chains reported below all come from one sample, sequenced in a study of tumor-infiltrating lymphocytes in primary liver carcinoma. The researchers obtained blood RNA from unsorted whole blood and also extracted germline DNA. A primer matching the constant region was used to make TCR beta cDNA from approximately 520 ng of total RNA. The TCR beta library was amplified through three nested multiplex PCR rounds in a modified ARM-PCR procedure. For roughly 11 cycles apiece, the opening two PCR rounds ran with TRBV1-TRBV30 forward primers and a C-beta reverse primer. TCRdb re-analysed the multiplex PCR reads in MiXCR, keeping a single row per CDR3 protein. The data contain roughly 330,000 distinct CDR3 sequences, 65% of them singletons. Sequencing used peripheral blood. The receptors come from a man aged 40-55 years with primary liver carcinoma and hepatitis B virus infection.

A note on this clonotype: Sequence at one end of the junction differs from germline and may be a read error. CDR3 protein: CATSDRMTDAHQETQHF. The CDR3 DNA sequence: TGTGCCACCAGTGACCGAATGACGGACGCACACCAAGAGACCCAGCACTTC. The V and J genes are TRBV24-1 and TRBJ2-5; D gene unclear. The CDR3 has 17 residues. Germline loops: CDR1 KGHDR, CDR2 SFDVKD.

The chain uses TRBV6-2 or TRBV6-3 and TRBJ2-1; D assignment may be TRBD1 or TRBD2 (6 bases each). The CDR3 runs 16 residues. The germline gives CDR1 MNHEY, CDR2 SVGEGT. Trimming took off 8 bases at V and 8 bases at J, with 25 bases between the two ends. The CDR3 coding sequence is TGTGCCAGCGGTCCACCCCCGGGGGCGGCGGGGTATGAGCAGTTCTTC. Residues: CASGPPPGAAGYEQFF.

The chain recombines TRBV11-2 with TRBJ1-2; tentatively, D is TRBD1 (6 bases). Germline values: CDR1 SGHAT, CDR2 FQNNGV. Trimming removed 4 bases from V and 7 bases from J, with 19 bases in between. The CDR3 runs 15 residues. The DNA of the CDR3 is TGTGCCAGCAGCTCAGGCCGGGGGCGCTTCTGTGGCTACACCTTC. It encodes CASSSGRGRFCGYTF.

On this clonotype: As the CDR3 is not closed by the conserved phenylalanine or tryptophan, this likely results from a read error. The CDR3 DNA reads as TGTGCCAGCATGAAAATCCCCCGAGAGACCCAGTACTTA. Protein: CASMKIPRETQYL. The chain combines TRBV11-2 with TRBJ2-5; D is undetermined. The CDR3 covers 13 residues. V lost 7 bases and J 4 bases, leaving 13 bases between the germline ends. Germline loops: CDR1 SGHAT, CDR2 FQNNGV.

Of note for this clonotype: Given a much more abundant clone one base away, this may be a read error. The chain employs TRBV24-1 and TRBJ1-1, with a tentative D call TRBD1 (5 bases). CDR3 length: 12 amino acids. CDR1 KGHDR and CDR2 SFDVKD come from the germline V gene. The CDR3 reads CATGGSDTETFF. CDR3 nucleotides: TGTGCCACCGGGGGTTCGGACACTGAAACTTTCTTT.

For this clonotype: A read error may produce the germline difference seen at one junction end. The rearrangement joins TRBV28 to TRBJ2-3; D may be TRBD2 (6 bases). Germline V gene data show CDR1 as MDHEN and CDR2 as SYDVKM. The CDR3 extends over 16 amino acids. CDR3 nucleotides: TGTGCCAGCAGTTTGGTAGGCGGGGCTAGCACAGGTACGCAGTATTTT. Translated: CASSLVGGASTGTQYF.

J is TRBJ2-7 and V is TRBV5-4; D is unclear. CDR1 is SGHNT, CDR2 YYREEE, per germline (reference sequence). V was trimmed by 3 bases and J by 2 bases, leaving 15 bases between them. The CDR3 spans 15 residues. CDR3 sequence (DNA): TGTGCCAGCAGCTCCGATATCACCGCAACCTACGAGCAGTACTTC. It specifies CASSSDITATYEQYF.